These 18 T cell receptor beta chains share one sample of origin, sequenced in a study of T cells in Graves' hyperthyroidism and ophthalmopathy. Researchers took RNA transcripts and amplified the TCR beta CDR3 regions from them. The HTBI set primed first-round TCR CDR3 RT-PCR. TCRdb redid the calling of the multiplex PCR reads with MiXCR, one entry per CDR3 protein. The table shows 400,000 to 550,000 distinct CDR3 sequences, with roughly a quarter occurring only once. The sequencing input was blood. Receptors were obtained from a woman aged 30 to 39 with Graves' ophthalmopathy.

There are many counts of this clonotype. The chain links TRBV6-2 or TRBV6-3 to TRBJ2-5; either TRBD1 or TRBD2 may fit D (5 bases each). The CDR3 consists of 19 residues. The germline CDR1 and CDR2 sequences are MNHEY and SVGEGT. V was clipped by 0 bases and J by 5 bases, with 25 bases between them. This CDR3 is CASSYSKQGEGWRKETQYF. Written as DNA, the CDR3 is TGTGCCAGCAGTTACTCGAAGCAGGGAGAAGGGTGGCGAAAGGAGACCCAGTACTTC.

For this clonotype: This may be a read error: a much more frequent sequence differs by one nucleotide. The chain uses TRBV10-3 and TRBJ1-1; 10 positions agree with TRBD1. Looked up from germline, CDR1 is ENHRY and CDR2 is SYGVKD. The CDR3 has 18 amino acids. CDR3 DNA sequence: TGTGCCATCAGTAGATACTCCGGGACAGGGGCAGCGAACACTGAATCTTTCTTT. This translates into CAISRYSGTGAANTESFF.

This clonotype occurred a few times. CDR3 coding DNA: TGTGCCAGCAGTCCCGGGACAGGCTTGTTCACCGGGGAGCTGTTTTTT. As protein: CASSPGTGLFTGELFF. This chain connects TRBV6-1 to TRBJ2-2; 8 nucleotides align to TRBD1. The CDR3 covers 16 residues. CDR1 and CDR2 (germline): MNHNS, SASEGT. With V trimmed by 5 bases and J by 4 bases, 9 bases remained unmatched.

There are many counts of this clonotype. V gene TRBV19 combines with J gene TRBJ2-7, with 8 bases that match TRBD1. Germline V gene sequence: CDR1 LNHDA, CDR2 SQIVND (reference sequence). V shed 4 bases, J shed 0 bases, and the junction held 8 bases outside the gene matches. The CDR3 consists of 16 residues. The chain's CDR3 is CASSTATGASSYEQYF. The CDR3 bases are TGTGCCAGTAGTACGGCGACAGGGGCCAGCTCCTACGAGCAGTACTTC.

This clonotype was found many times. The rearrangement joins TRBV6-1 to TRBJ2-5; 14 positions match TRBD2. Losses at the gene ends were 6 bases for V and 2 bases for J; bases not matched to a gene: 5. Germline CDR1 reads MNHNS; CDR2 reads SASEGT. The CDR3 loop spans 16 amino acids. The CDR3 DNA reads TGTGCCAGCAGCTGGGGACTAGCGGGGGATCAAGAGACCCAGTACTTC. This encodes CASSWGLAGDQETQYF.

This clonotype occurred many times. The V gene is TRBV27, the J gene TRBJ2-7; 8 bases match TRBD2. Looked up from germline, CDR1 is MNHEY and CDR2 is SMNVEV (reference sequence). CDR3 length: 14 residues. Trimming removed 5 bases from V and 3 bases from J; junction bases left unmatched: 6. The CDR3 DNA reads as TGTGCCAGCAGTAGCGGGACTAGGATCTACGAGCAGTACTTC. Translated, it gives CASSSGTRIYEQYF.

This clonotype was recorded at least ten times. In DNA, the CDR3 is TGTGCCAGCAGCCCTACAGGAGCCCCCTATGGCTACACCTTC. Protein product: CASSPTGAPYGYTF. The gene calls are TRBV12-3 or TRBV12-4 and TRBJ1-2; D possibly corresponds to TRBD1 (5 bases). The V end lost 6 bases, the J end lost 4 bases, and 15 bases lay between the germline ends. This CDR3 spans 14 amino acids.

About this clonotype itself: A read error may be the cause here, since a much bigger clone is one base away. The chain uses TRBV20-1 and TRBJ2-5; TRBD2 is a possible D gene (6 bases). The CDR3 totals 14 residues. Per the germline V gene, CDR1 is DFQATT and CDR2 is SNEGSKA (reference sequence). Trimming pared 3 bases from V and 2 bases from J, leaving 13 bases between. Written as DNA, the CDR3 is TGCAGTGCTAGCCCCCGGGACTGGCAAGAGACCCAGTACTTC. As protein: CSASPRDWQETQYF.

This sequence joins TRBV6-1 and TRBJ1-5; D gene uncertain. The CDR3 runs to 11 residues. The germline V and J ends were trimmed by 3 bases and 7 bases, with 4 bases remaining between them. Germline CDR1 reads MNHNS; CDR2 reads SASEGT. CDR3 sequence: CASSDVQPQHF. The CDR3 DNA sequence: TGTGCCAGCAGTGATGTACAGCCCCAGCATTTT.

There are many counts of this clonotype. This chain joins TRBV9 and TRBJ1-2; 11 bases map to TRBD1. Germline trimming cut 4 bases from V and 7 bases from J; bases unmatched to any gene: 9. CDR1 is SGDLS, CDR2 YYNGEE, per germline. The CDR3 consists of 15 residues. The CDR3 loop reads CASSIWTGGGGGYTF. The CDR3 DNA reads as TGTGCCAGCAGCATTTGGACAGGGGGCGGCGGTGGCTACACCTTC.

The chain employs TRBV6-1 and TRBJ2-7, with D possibly being TRBD2 (6 bases). The V gene lost 7 bases and the J gene lost 6 bases, with 10 bases spanning the gap. CDR1 is MNHNS and CDR2 is SASEGT in the germline V gene. This CDR3 region has 11 residues. CDR3 residues: CASTRRGEQYF. CDR3 coding DNA: TGTGCCAGCACCAGGAGGGGCGAGCAGTACTTC.

Worth noting for this clonotype: A much larger clone differs by one base, so this may be a read error. This rearrangement joins TRBV2 to TRBJ1-2, with D tentatively TRBD1 (5 bases). Germline assignment: CDR1 SNHLY and CDR2 FYNNEI. This CDR3 comprises 12 residues. CDR3 region: CASNRQSYGYSF. DNA for the CDR3: TGTGCCAGCAATAGACAGTCCTATGGCTACAGCTTC.

This clonotype was seen many times. The chain employs TRBV5-1 and TRBJ1-1; D is unclear. Germline V gene sequence: CDR1 SGHRS, CDR2 YFSETQ. V was trimmed by 7 bases and J by 3 bases, leaving 7 bases between them. This CDR3 is 11 amino acids long. CDR3 nucleotides: TGCGCCAGCCGATCGGACACTGAAGCTTTCTTT. Translating gives CASRSDTEAFF.

This clonotype was counted at least ten times. The CDR3 DNA is TGTGCCAGCAGTTTTCCCCCAGAGGGCTACGAGCAGTACTTC. Its translation is CASSFPPEGYEQYF. The chain uses TRBV12-3 or TRBV12-4 and TRBJ2-7; a possible D gene is TRBD2 (5 bases). V was pared by 3 bases and J by 3 bases, with 12 bases between. The CDR3 is 14 amino acids.

This clonotype occurred once. The chain joins TRBV12-5 to TRBJ1-3; no firm D call. Trimming removed 0 bases from V and 2 bases from J, with 11 bases in between. The CDR3 consists of 16 residues. Germline assignment: CDR1 LGHNT and CDR2 FRNRAP. CDR3: CASGLVLQRTGNTIYF. CDR3 bases: TGTGCTAGTGGTTTGGTACTGCAGCGGACTGGAAACACCATATATTTT.

A few counts support this clonotype. The V call is TRBV25-1, the J call TRBJ2-3, with D tentatively TRBD1 (6 bases). With 0 bases removed from V and 4 bases from J, the gap between germline ends came to 8 bases. The CDR3 runs 14 residues. CDR1 and CDR2 (germline): MGHDK, SYGVNS. The CDR3 loop is CASSEYTGSDTQYF. In DNA form, the CDR3 reads TGTGCCAGCAGTGAATATACAGGGTCAGATACGCAGTATTTT.

This clonotype was picked up a small number of times. The chain couples TRBV6-1 to TRBJ2-5; TRBD2 matches 14 bases. V was clipped by 5 bases and J by 4 bases; unmatched bases: 6. Germline CDR1 is MNHNS and CDR2 is SASEGT. The CDR3 has 16 amino acids. DNA of the CDR3: TGTGCCAGCAGTCGCCCGACTAGCGGGAGGGGAGAGACCCAGTACTTC. Its translation: CASSRPTSGRGETQYF.

This chain connects TRBV6-1 to TRBJ2-7, with 7 bases aligning to TRBD1. CDR1 MNHNS and CDR2 SASEGT come from the germline V gene. This CDR3 comprises 13 residues. V was clipped by 8 bases and J by 4 bases; unmatched bases: 8. The CDR3 here is CASAVAGGYEQYF. The CDR3 nucleotides read TGTGCCAGCGCTGTGGCAGGGGGATACGAGCAGTACTTC.